The 7 T cell receptor beta chains given below trace back to one sample, sequenced in a study of blood T cell repertoires in COVID-19. TCRdb's copy holds only in-frame clones and misses some; the assay was immunoSEQ multiplex PCR. The table has over 250,000 clones, roughly 90% seen once. The sequencing sample was made of PBMCs or T cells enriched from blood (not recorded which). The receptors were sampled from a man aged 35-49 years who had recovered from COVID-19.

The chain recombines TRBV28 with TRBJ2-7, with a weak D call TRBD1 (7 bases). The V and J ends lost 7 bases and 0 bases respectively, with 16 bases between them. Per germline, CDR1 MDHEN and CDR2 SYDVKM. The CDR3 totals 15 residues. CDR3 sequence (DNA): TGTGCCAGCACCGATCGACAGGGAGGCTCCTACGAGCAGTACTTC. Encoded protein: CASTDRQGGSYEQYF.

The chain recombines TRBV28 with TRBJ1-6; the D gene is possibly TRBD1 (6 bases). V was pared by 8 bases and J by 10 bases, with 15 bases between. The CDR3 loop spans 13 amino acids. Looked up from germline, CDR1 is MDHEN and CDR2 is SYDVKM. CDR3 sequence: CASLRGSGSPLHF. For the CDR3, the DNA is TGTGCCAGCCTCAGGGGCAGTGGCTCACCCCTCCACTTT.

The V and J genes are TRBV7-8 and TRBJ1-3; D not resolved. Looked up from germline, CDR1 is SGHVS and CDR2 is FQNEAQ. This CDR3 contains 15 residues. V lost 4 bases to trimming and J lost 0 bases, with 10 bases between them. This CDR3 is CASSSLSPSGNTIYF. CDR3 sequence (DNA): TGTGCCAGCAGCTCCCTTAGCCCCTCTGGAAACACCATATATTTT.

This clone has more than one count but fewer than ten. The chain recombines TRBV6-4 with TRBJ2-2; TRBD1 matches at 9 bases. This CDR3 has 15 amino acids. CDR1 and CDR2 (germline): MRHNA, SNTAGT. J gave up 5 bases and V 5 bases, and 6 bases lay outside the gene matches. This CDR3 is CASSRDRDRTGELFF. The CDR3 nucleotides read TGTGCCAGCAGTCGGGACAGGGATAGAACCGGGGAGCTGTTTTTT.

The chain couples TRBV6-5 to TRBJ1-2; perhaps TRBD1 as D (6 bases). The V gene lost 0 bases and the J gene lost 13 bases, with 12 bases spanning the gap. Germline CDR1 and CDR2: MNHEY and SVGAGI. CDR3 size: 12 residues. CDR3 nucleotides: TGTGCCAGCAGTTACTCAGGGCAGGGGTTCACCTTC. Translated: CASSYSGQGFTF.

The chain carries TRBV7-3 and TRBJ2-5, with 9 nucleotides matching TRBD1. Germline CDR1 and CDR2: SGHTA and FQGTGA. V trimming: 5 bases; J trimming: 4 bases; junction bases outside the gene matches: 5. This CDR3 is 14 amino acids long. The CDR3 is CASSPSDRGETQYF. CDR3 in DNA: TGTGCCAGCAGCCCATCGGACAGGGGAGAGACCCAGTACTTC.

The chain carries TRBV18 and TRBJ1-6; 7 bases map to TRBD1. In germline, CDR1 is KGHSH, CDR2 LQKENI. V gave up 5 bases and J gave up 5 bases; unmatched junction bases: 6. The CDR3 consists of 15 residues. The CDR3 protein is CASSGPGQNNSPLHF. DNA for the CDR3: TGTGCCAGCTCAGGGCCGGGACAGAATAATTCACCCCTCCACTTT. The full variable domain, in which reference TRBV18 and TRBJ1-6 provide the parts outside the CDR3, is NAGVMQNPRHLVRRRGQEARLRCSPMKGHSHVYWYRQLPEEGLKFMVYLQKENIIDESGMPKERFSAEFPKEGPSILRIQQVVRGDSAAYFCASSGPGQNNSPLHFGNGTRLTVT.